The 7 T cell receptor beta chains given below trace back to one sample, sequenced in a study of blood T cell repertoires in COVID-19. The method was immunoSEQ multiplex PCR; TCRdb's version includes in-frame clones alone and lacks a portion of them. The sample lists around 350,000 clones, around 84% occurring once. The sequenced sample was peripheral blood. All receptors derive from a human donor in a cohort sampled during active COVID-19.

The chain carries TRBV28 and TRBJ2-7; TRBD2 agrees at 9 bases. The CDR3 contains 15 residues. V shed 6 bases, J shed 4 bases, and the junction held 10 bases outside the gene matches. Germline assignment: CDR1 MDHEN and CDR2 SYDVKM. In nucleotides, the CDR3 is TGTGCCAGCAGATCGTCCGGGACTAGCCAGTACGAGCAGTACTTC. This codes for CASRSSGTSQYEQYF.

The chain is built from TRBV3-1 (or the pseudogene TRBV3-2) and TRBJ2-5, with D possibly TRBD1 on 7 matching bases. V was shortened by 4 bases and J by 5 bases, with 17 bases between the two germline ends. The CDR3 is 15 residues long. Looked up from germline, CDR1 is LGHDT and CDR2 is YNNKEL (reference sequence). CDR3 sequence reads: CASSLRQGGGETQYF. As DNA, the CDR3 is TGTGCCAGCAGCCTCAGACAGGGAGGTGGCGAGACCCAGTACTTC.

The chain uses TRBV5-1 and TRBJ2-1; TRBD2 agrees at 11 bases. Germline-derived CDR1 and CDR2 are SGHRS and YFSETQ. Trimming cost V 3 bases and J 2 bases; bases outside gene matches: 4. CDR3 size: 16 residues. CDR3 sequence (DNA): TGCGCCAGCAGCTCGACTAGCGGGGCCCCCTACAATGAGCAGTTCTTC. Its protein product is CASSSTSGAPYNEQFF.

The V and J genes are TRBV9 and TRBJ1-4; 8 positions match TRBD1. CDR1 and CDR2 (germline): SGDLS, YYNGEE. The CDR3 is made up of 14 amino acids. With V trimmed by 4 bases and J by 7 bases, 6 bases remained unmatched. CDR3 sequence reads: CASSTGQGGEKLFF. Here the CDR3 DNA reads TGTGCCAGCAGCACCGGACAGGGTGGTGAAAAACTGTTTTTT.

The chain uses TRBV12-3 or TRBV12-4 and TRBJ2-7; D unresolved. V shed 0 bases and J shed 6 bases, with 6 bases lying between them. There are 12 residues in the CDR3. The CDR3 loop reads CASSLARLEQYF. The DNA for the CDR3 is TGTGCCAGCAGTTTAGCCAGGCTCGAGCAGTACTTC.

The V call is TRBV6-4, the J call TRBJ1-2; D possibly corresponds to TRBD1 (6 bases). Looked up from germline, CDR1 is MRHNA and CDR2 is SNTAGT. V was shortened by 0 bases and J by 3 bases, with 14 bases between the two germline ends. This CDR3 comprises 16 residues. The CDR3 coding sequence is TGTGCCAGCAGTGACTCGAGGCAGGGGAGACACTATGGCTACACCTTC. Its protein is CASSDSRQGRHYGYTF.

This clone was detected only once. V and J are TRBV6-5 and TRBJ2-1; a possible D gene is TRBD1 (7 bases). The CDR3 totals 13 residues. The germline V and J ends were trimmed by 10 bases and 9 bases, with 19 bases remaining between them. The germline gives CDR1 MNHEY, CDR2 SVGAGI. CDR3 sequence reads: CATTLGQGGEQFF. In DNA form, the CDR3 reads TGTGCCACCACCTTGGGGCAGGGGGGTGAGCAGTTCTTC.